This T cell receptor (beta chain) was profiled in a study of post-analysis software for immune sequencing data. Study-wide results and limits: TRBV segments more frequent in patients than in controls numbered five and included TRBV5-6, TRBV5-1 and TRBV20-1.

The CDR3 length is 19 residues. The germline V gene encodes CDR1 PRHDT and CDR2 FYEKMQ (reference sequence). V was pared by 0 bases and J by 0 bases, with 8 bases of the junction left unmatched. Libraries were made from TCR beta cDNA, and they carried unique molecular identifiers. Each CDR3 protein gets one entry after TCRdb re-called the PCR reads with MiXCR. Of a few hundred thousand distinct CDR3 sequences listed, less than 40% were seen once; the top ten hold approximately 6%. This clonotype was found a few times. What it binds is not known. This TCR came from a girl under 18 with multiple sclerosis. The sequenced sample consisted of blood. V is TRBV13 and J is TRBJ2-6; TRBD2 aligns across 7 bases. The CDR3 DNA reads as TGTGCCAGCAGCTTAGGCCCCCCAGCGGGGACCTCTGGGGCCAACGTCCTGACTTTC. This translates into CASSLGPPAGTSGANVLTF.